One and the same sample provided the 4 T cell receptor beta chains below, sequenced in a study of blood T cell repertoires in COVID-19. Produced via immunoSEQ multiplex PCR; TCRdb's table is partial and in-frame only. The sample has 100,000 or so clones, 70% to 90% seen once; the top ten hold 11%. Sequenced material: peripheral blood. The receptors were gathered from a woman younger than 45 with acute or convalescent COVID-19.

Here the CDR3 DNA reads TGCGCCAGCAGCTCCCAGACGGGGGGAGGGGAGCTGTTTTTT. This sequence encodes CASSSQTGGGELFF. The chain recombines TRBV5-1 with TRBJ2-2, with 7 bases that match TRBD2. CDR3 length: 14 amino acids. J lost 8 bases, V lost 3 bases, and 7 bases had no gene match. CDR1 SGHRS and CDR2 YFSETQ come from the germline V gene.

This clone was detected a few times. This sequence joins TRBV12-5 and TRBJ1-3, with 8 bases lining up with TRBD1. The CDR3 has 14 amino acids. With 6 bases clipped from V and 4 bases from J, the junction kept 5 bases outside the gene matches. Germline V gene lookup returns CDR1 LGHNT and CDR2 FRNRAP. CDR3 region: CASGLTGAGNTIYF. The CDR3, as DNA: TGTGCTAGTGGACTGACAGGGGCCGGAAACACCATATATTTT.

J is TRBJ2-7 and V is TRBV11-2; D gene uncertain. Germline-derived CDR1 and CDR2 are SGHAT and FQNNGV. V was pared by 1 base and J by 8 bases, with 18 bases between. This CDR3 has 15 amino acids. As DNA, the CDR3 is TGTGCCAGCAGCTTAGGGGTGGGCCACTCCGCTCAGCAGTACTTC. Protein sequence: CASSLGVGHSAQQYF.

The chain is built from TRBV19 and TRBJ1-2; TRBD1 is a possible D gene (6 bases). The CDR3 is 13 amino acids. V was pared by 6 bases and J by 7 bases, with 15 bases between. The germline CDR1 and CDR2 sequences are LNHDA and SQIVND (reference sequence). The DNA for the CDR3 is TGTGCCAGTAGATCACAGGGATTAATTGGCTACACCTTC. As protein: CASRSQGLIGYTF.